This TCR beta chain was found in a study of blood T cells in healthy people across ages. Regarding the study as a whole: Using unsorted PBMCs precluded a conclusive naive versus antigen-experienced comparison.

This clonotype turned up a few times. Antigen: not known. PCR was performed a second time for roughly 7 to 11 cycles using a sample-barcoded 5' primer and a J-beta primer mix. Each cDNA molecule received a tag from a template-switch adaptor that had 12 random nucleotides. MiXCR, applied by TCRdb to the 5' RACE reads, yields one record per CDR3 protein. The sample gives about 1.4 million distinct CDR3 sequences, approximately 60% of which show up once; more than 6% is in the top ten. The clonotype originates from a man between 18 and 29 years old in good health. What was sequenced was blood.

The CDR3 protein is CASSPPGRRSSYEQYF. CDR3 sequence (DNA): TGTGCCAGCAGTCCACCGGGACGGCGGAGCTCCTACGAGCAGTACTTC. J is TRBJ2-7 and V is TRBV12-3 or TRBV12-4; D may correspond to TRBD1 or TRBD2 (5 bases each). The CDR3 sequence is 16 residues long. Trimming took off 5 bases at V and 0 bases at J, with 17 bases between the two ends.